The rows below give T cell receptor beta chains drawn from one sample of a study of T cell responses to AZD1222 COVID-19 vaccine. Libraries were prepared by immunoSEQ multiplex PCR; TCRdb keeps only in-frame clonotypes and omits some of them. The data show some 150,000 clones, over 80% seen once. The input for sequencing was peripheral blood, taken on day 0 of MenACWY control vaccination. The receptor set was obtained from an adult in good health. Each CDR3 is given with its conserved first and last residue. The order of the fields is J gene, CDR3 length, V gene, clone size, D gene, CDR3 protein, CDR3 DNA. A D gene is named only where the DNA matches it firmly. Rows may omit the clone size; those that give it use once, few, many or a size class.

J: TRBJ2-5
length: 14
V: TRBV28
size: .
D: .
CDR3: CASGTREPLETQYF
DNA: TGTGCCAGCGGGACAAGGGAACCTTTGGAGACCCAGTACTTC

J: TRBJ2-7
length: 14
V: TRBV28
size: .
D: .
CDR3: CASLKGGGIWEQYF
DNA: TGTGCCAGCCTAAAGGGAGGGGGTATATGGGAGCAGTACTTC

J: TRBJ2-1
length: 17
V: TRBV6-2/TRBV6-3
size: .
D: TRBD2
CDR3: CASSPTAGRSSYNEQFF
DNA: TGTGCCAGCAGCCCTACAGCGGGGCGCAGCTCCTACAATGAGCAGTTCTTC

J: TRBJ2-3
length: 17
V: TRBV21-1
size: .
D: .
CDR3: CASSIGTSGRGADTQYF
DNA: TGTGCCAGCAGCATTGGGACTAGCGGGAGGGGCGCAGATACGCAGTATTTT

J: TRBJ2-3
length: 14
V: TRBV30
size: .
D: .
CDR3: CAWVRDTLTDTQYF
DNA: TGTGCCTGGGTCCGGGACACCCTCACAGATACGCAGTATTTT

J: TRBJ2-1
length: 15
V: TRBV19
size: .
D: .
CDR3: CASSITGSNHNEQFF
DNA: TGTGCCAGTAGTATCACCGGGAGTAACCACAATGAGCAGTTCTTC

J: TRBJ2-1
length: 14
V: TRBV6-5
size: .
D: .
CDR3: CASSYGTPRSEQFF
DNA: TGTGCCAGCAGTTACGGGACCCCGCGAAGTGAGCAGTTCTTC

J: TRBJ2-2
length: 18
V: TRBV4-1
size: .
D: .
CDR3: CASSQVDLGLGGTGELFF
DNA: TGCGCCAGCAGCCAAGTGGACCTGGGCCTCGGTGGCACCGGGGAGCTGTTTTTT

J: TRBJ2-4
length: 15
V: TRBV6-5
size: .
D: .
CDR3: CASSRTVDFKNIQYF
DNA: TGTGCCAGCAGTCGGACGGTTGATTTCAAAAACATTCAGTACTTC

J: TRBJ1-1
length: 13
V: TRBV2
size: once
D: .
CDR3: CASAITGITEAFF
DNA: TGTGCCAGCGCTATAACAGGGATAACTGAAGCTTTCTTT

J: TRBJ2-1
length: 14
V: TRBV2
size: .
D: .
CDR3: CASSEGRGRNEQFF
DNA: TGTGCCAGCAGTGAGGGGAGGGGGCGAAATGAGCAGTTCTTC

J: TRBJ1-6
length: 13
V: TRBV7-3
size: .
D: .
CDR3: CASSLNSGSPLHF
DNA: TGTGCCAGCAGCTTAAACAGCGGTTCACCCCTCCACTTT

J: TRBJ1-1
length: 14
V: TRBV5-5
size: .
D: TRBD1
CDR3: CASSPRGGGSEAFF
DNA: TGTGCCAGCAGCCCACGGGGAGGGGGCTCTGAAGCTTTCTTT

J: TRBJ1-5
length: 14
V: TRBV3-1/TRBV3-2
size: .
D: .
CDR3: CASSQGRTNQPQHF
DNA: TGTGCCAGCAGCCAAGGACGGACAAACCAGCCCCAGCATTTT

J: TRBJ1-2
length: 13
V: TRBV12-3/TRBV12-4
size: .
D: .
CDR3: CASSLREGNGYTF
DNA: TGTGCCAGCAGTTTGAGGGAGGGCAATGGCTACACCTTC

J: TRBJ2-1
length: 16
V: TRBV7-2
size: .
D: TRBD2
CDR3: CASSLERLAGGYEQFF
DNA: TGTGCCAGCAGCTTAGAAAGACTAGCGGGAGGTTATGAGCAGTTCTTC

J: TRBJ2-3
length: 18
V: TRBV7-9
size: .
D: TRBD2
CDR3: CASRYTSGPMGATDTQYF
DNA: TGTGCCAGCAGGTATACTAGCGGACCGATGGGGGCCACAGATACGCAGTATTTT

J: TRBJ2-7
length: 19
V: TRBV4-1
size: .
D: TRBD2
CDR3: CASSLMGGTSGRASYEQYF
DNA: TGCGCCAGCAGCCTGATGGGGGGGACTAGCGGCCGGGCTTCCTACGAGCAGTACTTC

J: TRBJ1-2
length: 17
V: TRBV4-1
size: .
D: .
CDR3: CASSQLQGRPTNYGYTF
DNA: TGCGCCAGCAGCCAGCTACAGGGAAGACCAACTAACTATGGCTACACCTTC

J: TRBJ1-1
length: 15
V: TRBV2
size: .
D: .
CDR3: CASHCRGAGCTEAFF
DNA: TGTGCCAGCCACTGCCGTGGGGCCGGTTGCACTGAAGCTTTCTTT

J: TRBJ2-2
length: 14
V: TRBV3-1/TRBV3-2
size: .
D: .
CDR3: CASSQVSGSGELFF
DNA: TGTGCCAGCAGCCAAGTTTCAGGGTCCGGGGAGCTGTTTTTT

J: TRBJ1-5
length: 12
V: TRBV2
size: once
D: .
CDR3: CASRGPGQPQHF
DNA: TGTGCCAGCAGGGGACCCGGTCAGCCCCAGCATTTT

J: TRBJ1-6
length: 16
V: TRBV7-9
size: .
D: .
CDR3: CASSLERPTYNSPLHF
DNA: TGTGCCAGCAGCTTAGAACGGCCGACCTATAATTCACCCCTCCACTTT

J: TRBJ1-2
length: 13
V: TRBV5-1
size: .
D: .
CDR3: CASSLGYNYGYTF
DNA: TGCGCCAGCAGCTTGGGGTATAACTATGGCTACACCTTC

J: TRBJ2-7
length: 14
V: TRBV9
size: .
D: TRBD2
CDR3: CASSGTSGGYEQYF
DNA: TGTGCCAGCAGCGGGACTAGCGGGGGGTACGAGCAGTACTTC

J: TRBJ1-6
length: 15
V: TRBV30
size: once
D: .
CDR3: CAWRSATIYNSPLHF
DNA: TGTGCCTGGAGGTCAGCGACCATCTATAATTCACCCCTCCACTTT

J: TRBJ2-5
length: 16
V: TRBV4-1
size: .
D: TRBD2
CDR3: CASSRTPTGGQETQYF
DNA: TGCGCCAGCAGCCGGACTCCCACGGGGGGGCAAGAGACCCAGTACTTC

J: TRBJ1-1
length: 15
V: TRBV6-5
size: few
D: .
CDR3: CASSYSSPGGPEAFF
DNA: TGTGCCAGCAGTTACTCGAGTCCTGGAGGGCCTGAAGCTTTCTTT

J: TRBJ2-5
length: 14
V: TRBV18
size: .
D: .
CDR3: CASSLGLARETQYF
DNA: TGTGCCAGCTCACTAGGACTGGCTCGAGAGACCCAGTACTTC

J: TRBJ1-4
length: 14
V: TRBV28
size: once
D: TRBD1
CDR3: CASRGQGRSEKLFF
DNA: TGTGCCAGCAGGGGACAGGGTAGAAGTGAAAAACTGTTTTTT

J: TRBJ2-2
length: 13
V: TRBV3-1/TRBV3-2
size: .
D: .
CDR3: CASSQVRTGELFF
DNA: TGTGCCAGCAGCCAAGTCCGAACCGGGGAGCTGTTTTTT

J: TRBJ1-2
length: 17
V: TRBV11-2
size: .
D: TRBD1
CDR3: CASSLDPGTGEDYGYTF
DNA: TGTGCCAGCAGCTTAGACCCCGGGACAGGGGAGGACTATGGCTACACCTTC

J: TRBJ1-1
length: 15
V: TRBV18
size: .
D: .
CDR3: CASSPPGFLDTEAFF
DNA: TGTGCCAGCTCACCACCAGGGTTCCTTGACACTGAAGCTTTCTTT

J: TRBJ2-1
length: 19
V: TRBV10-2
size: few
D: TRBD1
CDR3: CASSGDRARSPSSYNEQFF
DNA: TGCGCCAGCAGCGGTGACAGGGCCCGTTCCCCGAGCTCCTACAATGAGCAGTTCTTC

J: TRBJ2-7
length: 13
V: TRBV12-3/TRBV12-4
size: .
D: TRBD1
CDR3: CASSTGTAYEQYF
DNA: TGTGCCAGCAGTACCGGGACAGCCTACGAGCAGTACTTC

J: TRBJ2-3
length: 13
V: TRBV11-2
size: .
D: .
CDR3: CASSSSTADTQYF
DNA: TGTGCCAGCAGCTCATCGACAGCCGATACGCAGTATTTT

J: TRBJ2-2
length: 18
V: TRBV9
size: few
D: .
CDR3: CASSAFGGGDRNTGELFF
DNA: TGTGCCAGCAGCGCCTTTGGGGGAGGGGACAGAAACACCGGGGAGCTGTTTTTT

J: TRBJ2-7
length: 15
V: TRBV4-1
size: .
D: TRBD2
CDR3: CASSQTGLAGEEQYF
DNA: TGCGCCAGCAGCCAAACGGGACTAGCGGGCGAGGAGCAGTACTTC

J: TRBJ1-1
length: 12
V: TRBV2
size: once
D: .
CDR3: CASRTGNTEAFF
DNA: TGTGCCAGCAGAACGGGGAACACTGAAGCTTTCTTT

J: TRBJ1-2
length: 15
V: TRBV10-2
size: .
D: .
CDR3: CASSEELTGTGGYTF
DNA: TGCGCCAGCAGTGAAGAACTTACCGGGACCGGTGGCTACACCTTC

J: TRBJ2-7
length: 14
V: TRBV5-1
size: .
D: .
CDR3: CASSLALGGYEQYF
DNA: TGCGCCAGCAGCTTGGCCCTCGGGGGTTACGAGCAGTACTTC